A selection of T cell receptor beta chains follows, all from one sample in a study of cytomegalovirus exposure and HLA in healthy donors. Clones were sequenced by immunoSEQ multiplex PCR, and TCRdb holds only the in-frame ones, with some missing. The data hold 200,000 or so clones, with around 80% observed a single time. What was sequenced was PBMCs. The source of these receptors is a woman in her twenties or thirties in good health and CMV-seropositive. CDR3s include the opening cysteine and the closing phenylalanine or tryptophan. A D gene is named only where the DNA matches it firmly. Some rows have no size entry. The others give once, few or many, or a class for an expanded clone.

size,D,J,V,DNA,CDR3
NA,TRBD1,TRBJ1-1,TRBV28,TGTGCCAGCAGAAACAGGGGTGAAGCTTTCTTT,CASRNRGEAFF
NA,NA,TRBJ2-7,TRBV5-1,TGCGCCAGCAGCTTGAAGTTGTCAGCCTCTAATTCCGACACCGAGCAGTACTTC,CASSLKLSASNSDTEQYF
NA,TRBD2,TRBJ2-7,TRBV6-1,TGTGCCAGCCGCGGGGGGTCTAGCGGGAGTTGGGAGCAGTACTTC,CASRGGSSGSWEQYF
once,NA,TRBJ1-1,TRBV7-9,TGTGCCAGCAGCTTATATGGGCCAGCTAACACTGAAGCTTTCTTT,CASSLYGPANTEAFF
NA,NA,TRBJ1-1,TRBV19,TGTGCCAGTAGTATCAGATACGGGAGAGACCCAAACACTGAAGCTTTCTTT,CASSIRYGRDPNTEAFF
NA,NA,TRBJ2-1,TRBV27,TGTGCCAGCAGTTTAGGGAACGGGGGTGAGCAGTTCTTC,CASSLGNGGEQFF
few,TRBD1,TRBJ2-7,TRBV6-5,TGTGCCAGCCGGACAGGTGCACACTACGAGCAGTACTTC,CASRTGAHYEQYF
once,TRBD1,TRBJ1-1,TRBV27,TGTGCCAGCAGACGTTATTTTCAGGGGGGTAGGGGAGACACTGAAGCTTTCTTT,CASRRYFQGGRGDTEAFF
once,TRBD1,TRBJ2-7,TRBV14,TGTGCCAGCAGCCAGGACAGGTTACCCCCCTACGAGCAGTACTTC,CASSQDRLPPYEQYF
NA,NA,TRBJ2-7,TRBV28,TGTGCCAGCACCCAGGAGGGCGGACGATACTACGAGCAGTACTTC,CASTQEGGRYYEQYF
NA,NA,TRBJ2-7,TRBV28,TGTGCCAGCTTCTCGGCGGGTACCTACGAGCAGTACTTC,CASFSAGTYEQYF
NA,NA,TRBJ2-4,TRBV30,TGTGCCTGGAGTGGGACGCCAGGAGGGAACATTCAGTACTTC,CAWSGTPGGNIQYF